These T cell receptor beta chains were read from a single sample in a study of blood T cell repertoires in COVID-19. The assay was immunoSEQ multiplex PCR, and TCRdb's table has in-frame clones only and misses some. The sample has more than 150,000 clones; approximately 84% are singletons. The source material was peripheral blood. These TCRs come from a human donor in a cohort sampled during active COVID-19. Each CDR3 is given with its conserved first and last residue. The order of the fields is V gene, clone size, J gene, D gene, CDR3 DNA, CDR3 protein. D genes are given only for firm matches. Size is stated for part of the rows, as once, few or many counts, or as a class when the clone is expanded.

v_call: TRBV12-3/TRBV12-4
clone_size: NA
j_call: TRBJ1-2
d_call: NA
cdr3_nt: TGTGCCAGCAGTTTTCACAGGGCTGGCTACACCTTC
cdr3_aa: CASSFHRAGYTF

v_call: TRBV5-1
clone_size: NA
j_call: TRBJ2-7
d_call: NA
cdr3_nt: TGCGCCAGCAGCTTGGTGCAGGGCGCGAACGAGCAGTACTTC
cdr3_aa: CASSLVQGANEQYF

v_call: TRBV7-9
clone_size: NA
j_call: TRBJ1-2
d_call: NA
cdr3_nt: TGTGCCAGCAGCTTAGTCCAGGGCGACTATGGCTACACCTTC
cdr3_aa: CASSLVQGDYGYTF

v_call: TRBV19
clone_size: NA
j_call: TRBJ1-6
d_call: NA
cdr3_nt: TGTGCCGGCTCTTTAACGGGCTATAATTCACCCCTCCACTTT
cdr3_aa: CAGSLTGYNSPLHF

v_call: TRBV6-1
clone_size: NA
j_call: TRBJ1-1
d_call: NA
cdr3_nt: TGTGCCAGCAGTGAATGGGCAGGGGAGGGGAACACTGAAGCTTTCTTT
cdr3_aa: CASSEWAGEGNTEAFF

v_call: TRBV5-4
clone_size: few
j_call: TRBJ2-1
d_call: TRBD2
cdr3_nt: TGTGCCAGCAGCTTGCAGCGGGGGGGGGAGCAGTTCTTC
cdr3_aa: CASSLQRGGEQFF

v_call: TRBV19
clone_size: NA
j_call: TRBJ2-1
d_call: TRBD1
cdr3_nt: TGTGCCAGTAGTATCGACAGGGGGGCAGGCAATGAGCAGTTCTTC
cdr3_aa: CASSIDRGAGNEQFF

v_call: TRBV12-3/TRBV12-4
clone_size: NA
j_call: TRBJ2-4
d_call: NA
cdr3_nt: TGTGCCAGCAGTTTATCCAGAAACATTCAGTACTTC
cdr3_aa: CASSLSRNIQYF

v_call: TRBV7-8
clone_size: NA
j_call: TRBJ2-7
d_call: NA
cdr3_nt: TGTGCCAGCAGTGGGGAGGCCTACGAGCAGTACTTC
cdr3_aa: CASSGEAYEQYF

v_call: TRBV5-4
clone_size: NA
j_call: TRBJ2-7
d_call: TRBD2
cdr3_nt: TGTGCCAGCAGCTTGGAAGCGGGGGGATCCTACGAGCAGTACTTC
cdr3_aa: CASSLEAGGSYEQYF

v_call: TRBV19
clone_size: NA
j_call: TRBJ2-7
d_call: TRBD1
cdr3_nt: TGTGCCACCTCGGACAGGTCCTACGAGCAGTACTTC
cdr3_aa: CATSDRSYEQYF

v_call: TRBV6-2/TRBV6-3
clone_size: NA
j_call: TRBJ1-1
d_call: TRBD1
cdr3_nt: TGTGCCAGCAGTCACGGACAGGGGACTGAAGCTTTCTTT
cdr3_aa: CASSHGQGTEAFF

v_call: TRBV6-5
clone_size: NA
j_call: TRBJ2-7
d_call: NA
cdr3_nt: TGTGCCAGCAGATTAGACAGGAACACCTACGAGCAGTACTTC
cdr3_aa: CASRLDRNTYEQYF

v_call: TRBV7-3
clone_size: NA
j_call: TRBJ2-1
d_call: NA
cdr3_nt: TGTGCCAGCAGCTTAGGGCCGGACAATGAGCAGTTCTTC
cdr3_aa: CASSLGPDNEQFF

v_call: TRBV3-1/TRBV3-2
clone_size: NA
j_call: TRBJ2-5
d_call: NA
cdr3_nt: TGTGCCAGCAGCCAAAATCCGGGACTCAAAGAGACCCAGTACTTC
cdr3_aa: CASSQNPGLKETQYF